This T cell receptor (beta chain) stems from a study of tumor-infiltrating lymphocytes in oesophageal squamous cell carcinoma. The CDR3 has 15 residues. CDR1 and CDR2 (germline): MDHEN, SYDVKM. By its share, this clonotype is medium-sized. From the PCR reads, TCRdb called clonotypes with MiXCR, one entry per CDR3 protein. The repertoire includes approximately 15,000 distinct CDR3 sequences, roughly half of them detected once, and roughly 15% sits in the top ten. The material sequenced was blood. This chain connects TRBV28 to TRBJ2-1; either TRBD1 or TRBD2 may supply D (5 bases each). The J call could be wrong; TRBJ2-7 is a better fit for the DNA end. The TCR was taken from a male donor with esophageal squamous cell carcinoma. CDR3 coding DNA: TGTGCCAGCAGTTTAGGGGGAAGGTCCTACAATGAGCAGTACTTC. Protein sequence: CASSLGGRSYNEQYF.